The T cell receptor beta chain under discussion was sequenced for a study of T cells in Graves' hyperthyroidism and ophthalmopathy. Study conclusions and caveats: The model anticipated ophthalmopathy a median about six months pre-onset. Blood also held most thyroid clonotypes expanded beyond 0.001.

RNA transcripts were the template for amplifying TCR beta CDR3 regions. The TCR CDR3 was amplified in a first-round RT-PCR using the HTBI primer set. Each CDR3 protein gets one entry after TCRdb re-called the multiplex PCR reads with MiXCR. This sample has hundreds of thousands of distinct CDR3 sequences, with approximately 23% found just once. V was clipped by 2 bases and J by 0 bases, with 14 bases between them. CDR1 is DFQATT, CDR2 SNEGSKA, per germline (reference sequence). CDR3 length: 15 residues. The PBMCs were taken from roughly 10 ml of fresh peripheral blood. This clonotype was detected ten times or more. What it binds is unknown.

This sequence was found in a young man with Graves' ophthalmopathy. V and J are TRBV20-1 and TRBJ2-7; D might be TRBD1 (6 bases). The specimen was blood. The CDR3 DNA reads TGCAGTGCTAGACAGGGGCCTGATTTCTCCTACGAGCAGTACTTC. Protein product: CSARQGPDFSYEQYF.